The 15 T cell receptor beta chains below come from one sample, sequenced in a study of blood T cell repertoires in COVID-19. The table came from immunoSEQ multiplex PCR; TCRdb's copy has only in-frame clones and leaves some out. The profile shows a few hundred thousand clones, roughly 85% of them singletons. The sequencing input was PBMCs or T cells enriched from blood (not recorded which). The receptors were sampled from a woman aged 45-60 years who had been exposed to COVID-19.

The chain is built from TRBV6-5 and TRBJ1-4; D may be TRBD1 (5 bases). The V end was cut by 2 bases, the J end by 5 bases, with 9 bases between. Germline CDR1 and CDR2: MNHEY and SVGAGI. The CDR3 runs to 14 residues. CDR3 in amino acids: CASSYLTANEKLFF. The CDR3 nucleotides read TGTGCCAGCAGTTACCTGACAGCGAATGAAAAACTGTTTTTT.

V usage is TRBV29-1 and J usage is TRBJ2-7; weak D call: TRBD2 (5 bases). Germline loops: CDR1 SQVTM, CDR2 ANQGSEA. This CDR3 has 12 amino acids. V was cut by 1 base and J by 9 bases, with 13 bases left in between. DNA of the CDR3: TGCAGCGTTGAAGGAACTTCCGAGGGGCAGTACTTC. It is translated as CSVEGTSEGQYF.

V and J are TRBV7-2 and TRBJ2-5; weak D call: TRBD1 (5 bases). V lost 5 bases, J lost 4 bases, and 14 bases lay in between. The CDR3 is made up of 14 amino acids. Germline-derived CDR1 and CDR2 are SGHTA and FQGNSA. The CDR3 loop reads CASSPAQGRETQYF. CDR3 in DNA: TGTGCCAGCAGCCCGGCGCAGGGAAGAGAGACCCAGTACTTC.

The J gene is TRBJ2-7, the V gene TRBV14, with D uncertain. This CDR3 contains 14 residues. The germline V gene encodes CDR1 SGHDN and CDR2 FVKESK. Between the trimmed V and J ends, which lost 0 bases and 0 bases, there was a span of 6 bases. The CDR3 DNA sequence: TGTGCCAGCAGCCAAGAGAGGTTCTCCTACGAGCAGTACTTC. Translating it yields CASSQERFSYEQYF.

The chain is built from TRBV6-6 and TRBJ1-2, with TRBD1 as a possible D gene (5 bases). The CDR3 contains 11 residues. In germline, CDR1 is MNHNY, CDR2 SVGAGI (reference sequence). Trimming removed 4 bases from V and 8 bases from J, with 8 bases in between. CDR3 protein: CASSSGYGYTF. CDR3 in DNA: TGTGCCAGCAGTTCAGGGTACGGCTACACCTTC.

This clone was seen at least ten times. The V call is TRBV3-1 (or the pseudogene TRBV3-2), the J call TRBJ1-2; 7 positions match TRBD1. V lost 4 bases and J lost 8; bases outside the gene matches: 4. In germline, CDR1 is LGHDT, CDR2 YNNKEL (reference sequence). This CDR3 contains 12 residues. CDR3 loop: CASSRTGSGYTF. The CDR3 nucleotides are TGTGCCAGCAGCCGGACAGGATCCGGCTACACCTTC.

The rearrangement links TRBV5-5 to TRBJ1-1; D is undetermined. The CDR3 runs to 15 residues. Germline V gene lookup returns CDR1 SGHKS and CDR2 YYEKEE (reference sequence). The V end was cut by 4 bases, the J end by 3 bases, with 16 bases between. CDR3: CASSLARGWDTEAFF. DNA of the CDR3: TGTGCCAGCAGCCTGGCGCGGGGTTGGGACACTGAAGCTTTCTTT.

The rearrangement joins TRBV7-2 to TRBJ1-4; TRBD1 agrees at 7 bases. In germline, CDR1 is SGHTA, CDR2 FQGNSA. Trimming cost V 5 bases and J 7 bases; bases outside gene matches: 4. This CDR3 is 13 amino acids long. CDR3 coding DNA: TGTGCCAGCAGCATCCAGGGGGGTGAAAAACTGTTTTTT. Translating gives CASSIQGGEKLFF.

As for this clone: Additional DNA sequences in this sample encode the identical CDR3. The chain uses TRBV19 and TRBJ1-1, with D possibly TRBD1 on 5 matching bases. The germline V gene has CDR1 LNHDA and CDR2 SQIVND (reference sequence). CDR3 length: 12 residues. Trimming took 2 bases from V and 8 from J, leaving 9 bases between them. The CDR3 protein is CASSIRGGEAFF. In DNA form, the CDR3 reads TGTGCCAGTAGTATAAGGGGAGGAGAAGCTTTCTTT.

This rearrangement joins TRBV5-4 to TRBJ2-3; a weak D match, TRBD2 (6 bases). CDR3 length: 16 residues. Germline values: CDR1 SGHNT, CDR2 YYREEE (reference sequence). Trimming removed 0 bases from V and 0 bases from J, with 11 bases in between. CDR3 DNA sequence: TGTGCCAGCAGCTTGGCCGGGGGAACTAGCACAGATACGCAGTATTTT. Translation: CASSLAGGTSTDTQYF. The variable domain in full, with the rest retrieved from reference TRBV5-4 and TRBJ2-3, is ETGVTQSPTHLIKTRGQQVTLRCSSQSGHNTVSWYQQALGQGPQFIFQYYREEENGRGNFPPRFSGLQFPNYSSELNVNALELDDSALYLCASSLAGGTSTDTQYFGPGTRLTVL.

V is TRBV5-1 and J is TRBJ2-7; D possibly corresponds to TRBD1 (6 bases). The germline V and J ends were trimmed by 5 bases and 5 bases, with 17 bases remaining between them. In germline, CDR1 is SGHRS, CDR2 YFSETQ. The CDR3 is 14 residues long. CDR3 loop: CASSPTTGLDEQYF. The CDR3 bases are TGCGCCAGCAGTCCCACGACAGGTCTTGACGAGCAGTACTTC.

This chain connects TRBV4-1 to TRBJ1-1, with D unclear. There are 11 residues in the CDR3. V lost 8 bases, J lost 4 bases, and 8 bases lay in between. From germline, CDR1 is MGHRA and CDR2 YSYEKL. The CDR3 loop is CASSLGTEAFF. CDR3 nucleotide sequence: TGCGCCAGCTCCCTAGGCACTGAAGCTTTCTTT.

J is TRBJ1-5 and V is TRBV30; no definite D call. The CDR3 runs 15 residues. The V gene lost 0 bases and the J gene lost 6 bases, with 15 bases spanning the gap. The germline V gene encodes CDR1 GTSNPN and CDR2 SVGIG (reference sequence). CDR3 amino acids: CAWSVGLGAAQPQHF. The CDR3 DNA reads as TGTGCCTGGAGTGTAGGTTTGGGAGCGGCTCAGCCCCAGCATTTT.

The chain joins TRBV19 to TRBJ1-1; 7 bases fit TRBD1. Unmatched junction bases numbered 6, after V lost 10 bases and J lost 1 base. The CDR3 totals 13 residues. Germline values: CDR1 LNHDA, CDR2 SQIVND (reference sequence). CDR3 in DNA: TGTGCCACCCAACAGGGGTCGAACACTGAAGCTTTCTTT. It translates to CATQQGSNTEAFF.

The chain combines TRBV7-9 with TRBJ1-2; 8 nucleotides align to TRBD1. CDR3 length: 13 residues. CDR1 and CDR2 (germline): SEHNR, FQNEAQ (reference sequence). V was clipped by 7 bases and J by 4 bases; unmatched bases: 5. CDR3 loop: CASKTGDRYGYTF. CDR3 DNA: TGTGCCAGCAAGACAGGGGACCGCTATGGCTACACCTTC.